This T cell receptor (beta chain) was captured in a study of T cell responses to AZD1222 COVID-19 vaccine (dated by TCRdb to the early 2020s). About the study as a whole: AZD1222 recipients whose second dose came at about 4 weeks and those whose second dose came at about 12 weeks were combined into one group, since spike-specific TCR depth and breadth did not differ between the two schedules. A total of around 240 trial participants underwent TCR sequencing, of whom 207 received two doses of AZD1222 and about 25 received two doses of the MenACWY control vaccine. Trial participants were enrolled by age into subgroups of 18-55, 56-69 and 70-plus years, and around 140, 26 and 57 TCR-sequenced participants, respectively, were included in these subgroups.

General findings and caveats noted by the study authors: The 56-69-year group was small, and its depth increase did not reach significance, likely because of low power. Epitopes outside the regions mutated in the B.1.351 and B.1.1.7 variants were reportedly recognized by nearly half of the unique spike-specific TCRs. A significant rise in spike-specific TCR breadth and depth was observed after two AZD1222 doses relative to day 0 and relative to MenACWY recipients. The vaccine-associated CD4 TCRs covered the entire spike protein, and the dominant responses fell in regions 160-218 and 743-854. No day 14 peak-response samples were available, so repertoires were characterized only after the peak T cell response. Participants were mostly white British, with more females than males. The authors suggested clonal diversity may have been underestimated. Only five or six AZD1222 recipients were SARS-CoV-2 seropositive at baseline, limiting conclusions about previously exposed vaccinees.

The CDR3 regions of human TCRbeta chains were analyzed by immunosequencing. For the original study's pipeline: TCRs in the repertoires were compared against a reference library of SARS-CoV-2-specific TCRs that had been generated with the MIRA antigen-specificity platform. Breadth was defined as the fraction of unique TCRs that were SARS-CoV-2-associated, and depth was defined as the fraction of total T cells that were SARS-CoV-2-associated. Using the MIRA data, every spike-specific TCR was mapped to the spike region that the TCR reacted to and assigned to either a CD4 or a CD8 class. Log10-transformed breadth and depth values were compared by one-way ANOVA with Sidak's multiple comparisons tests. TCRdb limited this immuneACCESS table to in-frame rearrangements with V and J called. A share of clones is missing; checked studies link under half to unresolved V genes, and the rest is unexplained. The DNA was the basis for D and trimming; V, J and clone size are from that table. This sample has 77,000 or so clones in its table, and around 89% of those were observed once. The ten largest account for about 20% of the sample.

The time point label, read with the paper, signifies: baseline before first vaccination. The vaccinee samples were drawn from two UK trials, COV001 and COV002, one of which was a single-blind randomized controlled phase 2/3 trial testing AZD1222 (ChAdOx1 nCoV-19) in healthy adults. For TCRbeta chain sequencing, PBMC samples from trial participants were taken at day 0 and at day 28 after the second dose. Remarks on this clone: Its antigen is not yet known. Base qualities are not provided; no much larger clone lies one nucleotide away.

Reading the germline V gene gives CDR1 MNHEY and CDR2 SVGAGI. Inclusive of the bounding cysteine and phenylalanine, the CDR3 is 15 residues long. The entry retains the CDR3 DNA only, 45 bases that are in frame from base 1. The junction carries 15 bases between V and J, which are trimmed by 0 bases and 9 bases respectively. Sequences were derived from peripheral blood, sampled on day 0 of AZD1222 vaccination. The TCR sequence derives from an adult in good health. The chain links TRBV6-5 with TRBJ1-5; no D gene can be assigned with confidence. The CDR3 protein: CASSYSTTADVPQHF. The DNA sequence is as follows: TGTGCCAGCAGTTACTCGACTACGGCGGATGTGCCCCAGCATTTT.